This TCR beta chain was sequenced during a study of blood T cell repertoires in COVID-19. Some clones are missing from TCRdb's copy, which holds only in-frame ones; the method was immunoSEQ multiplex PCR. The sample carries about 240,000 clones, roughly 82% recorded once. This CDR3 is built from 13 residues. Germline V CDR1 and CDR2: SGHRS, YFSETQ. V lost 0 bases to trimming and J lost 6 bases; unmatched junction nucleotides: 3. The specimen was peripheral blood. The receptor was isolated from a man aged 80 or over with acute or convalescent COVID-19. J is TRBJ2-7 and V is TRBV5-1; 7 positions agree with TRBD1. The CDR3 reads CASSLDRGAEQYF. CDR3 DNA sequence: TGCGCCAGCAGCTTGGACAGGGGTGCCGAGCAGTACTTC.